This T cell receptor beta chain was found in a study of blood T cell repertoires in COVID-19. Study-level background: COVID-19 samples from acute and convalescent phases originated in the United States, Italy and Spain. PBMCs, B-cell-depleted T cells, or T cells were the source of the cDNA or gDNA that made up the material.

V was cut by 2 bases and J by 8 bases, with 7 bases left in between. The CDR3 contains 13 residues. Germline assignment: CDR1 SGHTA and CDR2 FQGNSA. In the original analysis: For nucleated cells, counts were estimated from reference gene primer amplification. Data came from immunoSEQ multiplex PCR; TCRdb stores just in-frame clones and leaves some out. D and trimming were read from the DNA, whereas the V and J calls and clone size are those reported in that table. The sample carries roughly 100,000 clones, 80% to 90% recorded once. The chain combines TRBV7-2 with TRBJ1-6; D uncertain. This TCR was sampled from a man aged 45-65 years with COVID-19, enrolled during active disease. The sample comprised peripheral blood. CDR3: CASSLLRDSPLHF. CDR3 in DNA: TGTGCCAGCAGCTTATTACGGGATTCACCCCTCCACTTT.